This T cell receptor (beta chain) was found in a study of T-cell memory formation after mild COVID-19. The overall study: Clusters were largely donor specific.

In its sample, this clonotype was seen a few times. One entry per CDR3 protein, called by TCRdb with MiXCR from the 5' RACE reads. The sample lists roughly 370,000 distinct CDR3 sequences, 15% to 20% occurring once. Trimming stripped 4 bases from V and 5 bases from J, with 11 bases between. CDR3 size: 14 residues. The V gene's germline CDR1 is SGHTA and CDR2 FQGNSA. The chain combines TRBV7-2 with TRBJ1-4; D unresolved. The clonotype originates from a man younger than 35 who had mild COVID-19 (a few samples of this study predate the infection). Cell type and time point are not known. Sequenced sample: PBMCs or a T cell subset sorted from them (not recorded which). The CDR3 DNA reads TGTGCCAGCAGCTCCCATCCCGTGAATGAAAAACTGTTTTTT. Translating gives CASSSHPVNEKLFF.